A single sample is the source of the 3 T cell receptor beta chains below, sequenced in a study of yellow fever vaccine responses in identical twins. A single record per CDR3 protein comes from TCRdb applying MiXCR to the RT-PCR reads. Seen here are fewer than 2,500 distinct CDR3 sequences, around 8.7% observed once, and the top ten hold roughly 5.2%. The starting material was T cells from blood (PBMCs), unsorted or a sorted subset (not recorded which), obtained approximately 25 months after vaccination. The receptor source for this set is a woman younger than 30 who received the yellow fever vaccine.

The chain joins TRBV19 to TRBJ2-5, with TRBD2 matching over 9 bases. Germline V CDR1 and CDR2: LNHDA, SQIVND (reference sequence). After removal of 1 base from V and 5 bases from J, the junction contained 5 bases not matched to a gene. This CDR3 comprises 15 residues. The CDR3: CASSIAPSGVETQYF. DNA of the CDR3: TGTGCCAGTAGTATAGCTCCTAGCGGGGTCGAGACCCAGTACTTC. The complete variable domain, with remaining parts taken from reference TRBV19 and TRBJ2-5, reads DGGITQSPKYLFRKEGQNVTLSCEQNLNHDAMYWYRQDPGQGLRLIYYSQIVNDFQKGDIAEGYSVSREKKESFPLTVTSAQKNPTAFYLCASSIAPSGVETQYFGPGTRLLVL.

There are a few counts of this clonotype. The chain carries TRBV6-4 and TRBJ2-1; D is possibly TRBD2 (7 bases). Trimming took off 4 bases at V and 5 bases at J, with 15 bases between the two ends. The germline V gene has CDR1 MRHNA and CDR2 SNTAGT. The CDR3 is made up of 15 amino acids. The CDR3 coding sequence is TGTGCCAGCAGTGTGGCAGGGGAGGGACACAATGAGCAGTTCTTC. It encodes CASSVAGEGHNEQFF.

This clonotype was detected only a few times. The chain combines TRBV6-2 or TRBV6-3 with TRBJ2-1; 9 nucleotides match TRBD2. V shed 0 bases and J 7 bases; nucleotides not matched to a gene: 4. Germline V gives CDR1 MNHEY, CDR2 SVGEGT. The CDR3 extends over 15 amino acids. As DNA, the CDR3 is TGTGCCAGCAGTTACTCGCGGGAGGGCCGTAATGAGCAGTTCTTC. Protein sequence: CASSYSREGRNEQFF.